Each of the 5 T cell receptor beta chains below was sequenced from the same sample in a study of blood T cell repertoires in COVID-19. Data came from immunoSEQ multiplex PCR; TCRdb stores just in-frame clones and leaves some out. The sample includes tens of thousands of clones, about 85% of them seen just once. Sequenced sample: peripheral blood. Source of these receptors: a human donor in a cohort sampled during active COVID-19.

The chain carries TRBV7-2 and TRBJ1-4; 8 nucleotides agree with TRBD1. The CDR3 consists of 15 residues. Germline CDR1 reads SGHTA; CDR2 reads FQGNSA. The ends lost 5 bases at V and 0 bases at J; junction bases unmatched: 2. The CDR3: CASSGQGATNEKLFF. DNA of the CDR3: TGTGCCAGCAGCGGACAGGGTGCAACTAATGAAAAACTGTTTTTT.

V is TRBV5-1 and J is TRBJ1-2, with 9 bases fitting TRBD1. J was trimmed by 4 bases and V by 3 bases; bases with no gene match: 1. CDR1 SGHRS and CDR2 YFSETQ come from the germline V gene. This CDR3 is built from 13 residues. CDR3 loop: CASSSGQGYGYTF. The CDR3 coding sequence is TGCGCCAGCAGCTCGGGACAGGGCTATGGCTACACCTTC. The whole variable domain, filled in from reference TRBV5-1 and TRBJ1-2, reads KAGVTQTPRYLIKTRGQQVTLSCSPISGHRSVSWYQQTPGQGLQFLFEYFSETQRNKGNFPGRFSGRQFSNSRSEMNVSTLELGDSALYLCASSSGQGYGYTFGSGTRLTVV.

The chain couples TRBV11-2 to TRBJ2-1; D remains ambiguous. V dropped 3 bases and J dropped 5 bases, with 11 bases sitting between them. Germline values: CDR1 SGHAT, CDR2 FQNNGV. The CDR3 length is 14 residues. This chain's CDR3 is CASSLLAAHNEQFF. In DNA form, the CDR3 reads TGTGCCAGCAGCTTGTTAGCCGCTCACAATGAGCAGTTCTTC.

The rearrangement links TRBV5-1 to TRBJ2-1; 7 positions match TRBD1. Per the germline V gene, CDR1 is SGHRS and CDR2 is YFSETQ. CDR3 length equals 18 residues. The V gene end was trimmed by 3 bases and the J gene end by 0 bases; junction bases not matched to a gene: 12. This CDR3 is CASSSPTGTPSSYNEQFF. In DNA, the CDR3 is TGCGCCAGCAGCTCACCGACAGGGACACCCAGCTCCTACAATGAGCAGTTCTTC.

This clone was seen a few times. The gene calls are TRBV2 and TRBJ1-5; weak D call: TRBD1 (5 bases). CDR1 is SNHLY, CDR2 FYNNEI, per germline. The V end was cut by 0 bases, the J end by 1 base, with 10 bases between. The CDR3 totals 16 residues. The chain's CDR3 is CASSEAQGYSNQPQHF. As DNA, the CDR3 is TGTGCCAGCAGTGAAGCCCAGGGATACAGCAATCAGCCCCAGCATTTT.